A single sample is the source of the 30 T cell receptor beta chains below, sequenced in a study of early T cells in non-severe SARS-CoV-2 infection. TCRdb independently ran MiXCR on the 5' RACE reads; one entry per CDR3 protein. The sample contains 85,000 to 90,000 distinct CDR3 sequences, 14% of which appear only once. The sequenced sample consisted of whole blood. These receptors all stem from an adult who was a healthcare worker with PCR-confirmed SARS-CoV-2 infection or an uninfected control (not recorded which).

A few counts support this clonotype. At one boundary the junction diverges from the germline segment, which might be a read error. The gene calls are TRBV7-7 and TRBJ2-1; 10 bases are a match to TRBD1. Germline loops: CDR1 SSHAT, CDR2 FNYEAQ (reference sequence). The CDR3 loop spans 14 amino acids. The CDR3 DNA is TGTGCTAGCAGCGTAGACAGGGGGCGGAATGAGCAGTTCTTC. This gives the protein CASSVDRGRNEQFF. The variable domain in full, completed from reference TRBV7-7 and TRBJ2-1, reads GAGVSQSPRYKVTKRGQDVTLRCDPISSHATLYWYQQALGQGPEFLTYFNYEAQPDKSGLPSDRFSAERPEGSISTLTIQRTEQRDSAMYRCASSVDRGRNEQFFGPGTRLTVL.

V is TRBV5-6 and J is TRBJ2-3; no firm D call. V lost 0 bases, J lost 1 base, and 6 bases lay in between. CDR1 is SGHDT, CDR2 YYEEEE, per germline. This CDR3 contains 14 residues. The CDR3 loop is CASSLDWGTDTQYF. In DNA, the CDR3 is TGTGCCAGCAGCTTGGATTGGGGCACAGATACGCAGTATTTT.

The chain recombines TRBV28 with TRBJ1-5, with D hard to call. The CDR3 length is 14 residues. The V gene's germline CDR1 is MDHEN and CDR2 SYDVKM. Trimming stripped 6 bases from V and 10 bases from J, with 19 bases between. The CDR3 DNA is TGTGCCAGCAGCACCCGCTGGGGTCTCCGCCCCCAGCATTTT. Its protein product is CASSTRWGLRPQHF.

This clonotype was picked up a small number of times. This chain connects TRBV12-3 or TRBV12-4 to TRBJ2-7, with TRBD2 matching 12 bases. The CDR3 has 15 amino acids. With 5 bases clipped from V and 1 base from J, the junction kept 3 bases outside the gene matches. The CDR3 coding sequence is TGTGCCAGCAGTCCTGGACTAGCGGGGTCCTACGAGCAGTACTTC. Its translation is CASSPGLAGSYEQYF.

The sample holds many counts of this clonotype. The chain combines TRBV5-1 with TRBJ2-3, with TRBD1 matching over 7 bases. From germline, CDR1 is SGHRS and CDR2 YFSETQ. The J segment lost 4 bases and the V segment lost 5 bases, leaving 4 bases of the junction unmatched. The CDR3 is 13 amino acids. The CDR3 region is CASRRGPADTQYF. Here the CDR3 DNA reads TGCGCCAGCAGAAGGGGGCCGGCAGATACGCAGTATTTT.

This clonotype was seen only a few times. The chain uses TRBV4-3 and TRBJ2-7, with 8 bases matching TRBD1. This CDR3 contains 17 residues. Losses at the gene ends were 0 bases for V and 7 bases for J; bases not matched to a gene: 14. Germline V gives CDR1 LGHNA, CDR2 YSLEER. The CDR3 DNA follows: TGCGCCAGCAGCCAAGAGGCCGCGGACAGGGCACCTTGGGAGCAGTACTTC. Amino acids: CASSQEAADRAPWEQYF.

This clonotype has only a few counts. The chain couples TRBV5-1 to TRBJ1-1; the D is unclear. Trimming took 0 bases from V and 5 from J, leaving 8 bases between them. In germline, CDR1 is SGHRS, CDR2 YFSETQ. This CDR3 is 13 amino acids long. For the CDR3, the DNA is TGCGCCAGCAGCTTGGGGGAATGGACTGAAGCTTTCTTT. Protein: CASSLGEWTEAFF.

This clonotype has more than one count but fewer than ten. The CDR3 region has the DNA TGTGCCAGCAGCTTAACACAGACGGGCTACGAGCAGTACTTC. As protein: CASSLTQTGYEQYF. This sequence joins TRBV11-2 and TRBJ2-7; D not certain. V lost 2 bases to trimming and J lost 3 bases, with 11 bases between them. CDR3 size: 14 residues. Germline CDR1 SGHAT, CDR2 FQNNGV.

Details on this clonotype: At one end, the junction sequence differs from germline, possibly due to a read error. The chain uses TRBV7-7 and TRBJ2-1; D might be TRBD1 (6 bases). The CDR3 has 13 amino acids. In germline, CDR1 is SSHAT, CDR2 FNYEAQ (reference sequence). The CDR3 region is CASSFGTSDEQFF. CDR3 nucleotide sequence: TGTGCTAGCAGCTTCGGGACATCGGATGAGCAGTTCTTC.

As DNA, the CDR3 is TGTGCCAGCAGTGAGAACGGGTACACTGAAGCTTTCTTT. Translation: CASSENGYTEAFF. This chain connects TRBV2 to TRBJ1-1, with D hard to call. V was trimmed by 3 bases and J by 3 bases, leaving 8 bases between them. The CDR3 is made up of 13 amino acids. Germline CDR1 and CDR2: SNHLY and FYNNEI. Supplemented by reference TRBV2 and TRBJ1-1, the full variable domain reads EPEVTQTPSHQVTQMGQEVILRCVPISNHLYFYWYRQILGQKVEFLVSFYNNEISEKSEIFDDQFSVERPDGSNFTLKIRSTKLEDSAMYFCASSENGYTEAFFGQGTRLTVV.

This rearrangement joins TRBV7-2 to TRBJ2-1; 9 nucleotides agree with TRBD2. V was clipped by 6 bases and J by 8 bases; unmatched bases: 14. The germline CDR1 and CDR2 sequences are SGHTA and FQGNSA. The CDR3 sequence is 16 residues long. As DNA, the CDR3 is TGTGCCAGCAGTTATCGGGCTGCGGGGGGGCGCCATGAGCAGTTCTTC. It encodes CASSYRAAGGRHEQFF.

At least ten counts were recorded for this clonotype. This chain connects TRBV28 to TRBJ1-5, with D perhaps matching TRBD1 (5 bases). Trimming stripped 6 bases from V and 2 bases from J, with 11 bases between. The CDR3 loop spans 14 amino acids. Germline V CDR1 and CDR2: MDHEN, SYDVKM. CDR3 in amino acids: CASSSGPRNQPQHF. In nucleotides, the CDR3 is TGTGCCAGCAGCTCGGGACCGCGCAATCAGCCCCAGCATTTT. The whole variable domain, remainder taken from reference TRBV28 and TRBJ1-5, is DVKVTQSSRYLVKRTGEKVFLECVQDMDHENMFWYRQDPGLGLRLIYFSYDVKMKEKGDIPEGYSVSREKKERFSLILESASTNQTSMYLCASSSGPRNQPQHFGDGTRLSIL.

The sample holds many counts of this clonotype. The J gene is TRBJ2-1, the V gene TRBV3-1; tentatively, D is TRBD2 (5 bases). The CDR3 is 15 residues long. The V end was cut by 0 bases, the J end by 1 base, with 7 bases between. CDR1 and CDR2 from the germline V gene are LGHDT and YNNKEL (reference sequence). In DNA, the CDR3 is TGTGCCAGCAGCCAAGAAGGAGGTTCCTACAATGAGCAGTTCTTC. It encodes CASSQEGGSYNEQFF.

As DNA, the CDR3 is TGTGCCAGCAGGCCCACAGGGGGTTATTTTTACTTC. It translates to CASRPTGGYFYF. The chain is built from TRBV6-2 or TRBV6-3 and TRBJ2-4, with 8 bases lining up with TRBD1. Germline loops: CDR1 MNHEY, CDR2 SVGEGT. CDR3 length equals 12 residues. V was pared by 6 bases and J by 16 bases, with 11 bases of the junction left unmatched.

This clonotype turned up a few times. This chain links TRBV5-1 with TRBJ2-2; 15 positions match TRBD2. The V and J ends lost 9 bases and 0 bases, in that order; junction bases with no gene match: 3. The CDR3 sequence is 16 residues long. The germline CDR1 and CDR2 sequences are SGHRS and YFSETQ. The CDR3 region has the DNA TGCGCCACCGGGACTAGCGGGGGGCCGAACACCGGGGAGCTGTTTTTT. Amino acid sequence: CATGTSGGPNTGELFF.

A few counts support this clonotype. The chain is built from TRBV9 and TRBJ2-2, with 11 bases matching TRBD2. Germline V gives CDR1 SGDLS, CDR2 YYNGEE. The J segment lost 4 bases and the V segment lost 3 bases, leaving 8 bases of the junction unmatched. The CDR3 runs to 17 residues. The chain's CDR3 is CASSAVSGGAITGELFF. CDR3 nucleotides: TGTGCCAGCAGCGCCGTTAGCGGGGGGGCCATCACCGGGGAGCTGTTTTTT.

This clonotype was counted between two and nine times. The J gene is TRBJ1-1, the V gene TRBV29-1, with no clear D. Trimming removed 7 bases from V and 1 base from J, with 19 bases in between. The CDR3 spans 15 residues. CDR1 SQVTM and CDR2 ANQGSEA come from the germline V gene. CDR3 nucleotide sequence: TGCAGCGCCCTAAGGCCAGAAGGAGGGAACACTGAAGCTTTCTTT. Translation gives CSALRPEGGNTEAFF.

The sample holds many counts of this clonotype. The chain links TRBV6-1 to TRBJ2-5; TRBD2 matches at 10 bases. CDR1 is MNHNS and CDR2 is SASEGT in the germline V gene. The length of the CDR3 is 14 residues. J was trimmed by 7 bases and V by 5 bases; bases with no gene match: 7. The CDR3 coding sequence is TGTGCCAGCAGTATAGCGGGGGGTTCTGGGACCCAGTACTTC. This encodes CASSIAGGSGTQYF.

The chain uses TRBV12-3 or TRBV12-4 and TRBJ2-7, with D tentatively TRBD2 (6 bases). The CDR3 sequence is 14 residues long. Trimming pared 1 base from V and 1 base from J, leaving 8 bases between. The CDR3 sequence is CASSLGLASYEQYF. The CDR3 coding sequence is TGTGCCAGCAGTTTAGGTCTAGCGTCCTACGAGCAGTACTTC.

The chain is built from TRBV28 and TRBJ2-5; D gene ambiguous. Germline CDR1 reads MDHEN; CDR2 reads SYDVKM. V was shortened by 8 bases and J by 5 bases, with 9 bases between the two germline ends. CDR3 length: 11 residues. CDR3 sequence (DNA): TGTGCCAGCCTCTCGGGCGAGACCCAGTACTTC. Translated: CASLSGETQYF.

The V call is TRBV30, the J call TRBJ2-3, with 10 bases matching TRBD1. The ends lost 5 bases at V and 1 base at J; junction bases unmatched: 6. This CDR3 has 15 residues. Germline V CDR1 and CDR2: GTSNPN, SVGIG (reference sequence). CDR3 sequence (DNA): TGTGCCTGGTCGGACAGGGGGTTTGGCACAGATACGCAGTATTTT. Protein sequence: CAWSDRGFGTDTQYF.

This clonotype occurred a few times. The J gene is TRBJ2-2, the V gene TRBV6-1; 7 bases are a match to TRBD1. In germline, CDR1 is MNHNS, CDR2 SASEGT. V was clipped by 10 bases and J by 2 bases; unmatched bases: 10. CDR3 length: 15 residues. The CDR3 loop is CANSEGTDNTGELFF. CDR3 nucleotides: TGTGCCAACTCAGAGGGGACAGATAACACCGGGGAGCTGTTTTTT.

This clonotype has at least ten counts. This sequence joins TRBV11-3 and TRBJ2-4, with a tentative D call TRBD2 (6 bases). V was pared by 4 bases and J by 7 bases, with 17 bases between. The CDR3 covers 15 residues. The germline CDR1 and CDR2 sequences are SGHNT and YENEEA. The CDR3 sequence: CASSSGGDGNNIQYF. The CDR3 bases are TGTGCCAGCAGCTCTGGAGGGGACGGAAATAACATTCAGTACTTC. The complete variable domain, with remaining parts taken from reference TRBV11-3 and TRBJ2-4, reads EAGVVQSPRYKIIEKKQPVAFWCNPISGHNTLYWYLQNLGQGPELLIRYENEEAVDDSQLPKDRFSAERLKGVDSTLKIQPAELGDSAVYLCASSSGGDGNNIQYFGAGTRLSVL.

The J gene is TRBJ2-6, the V gene TRBV12-3 or TRBV12-4; D perhaps matches TRBD1 (5 bases). This CDR3 contains 16 residues. Trimming removed 1 base from V and 2 bases from J, with 9 bases in between. This chain's CDR3 is CASSLVGEAGANVLTF. The CDR3 DNA reads as TGTGCCAGCAGTTTAGTAGGGGAAGCTGGGGCCAACGTCCTGACTTTC.

The chain uses TRBV6-2 or TRBV6-3 and TRBJ1-6; possibly TRBD1 for D (5 bases). Trimming removed 3 bases from V and 5 bases from J, with 11 bases in between. CDR3 length equals 15 residues. The germline CDR1 and CDR2 sequences are MNHEY and SVGEGT. CDR3 sequence: CASSYEGNHNSPLHF. The CDR3 DNA reads TGTGCCAGCAGTTATGAGGGGAACCATAATTCACCCCTCCACTTT.

The chain recombines TRBV18 with TRBJ1-1; D is perhaps TRBD1 (6 bases). Germline CDR1 reads KGHSH; CDR2 reads LQKENI. Trimming shortened V by 0 bases and J by 1 base, and 15 bases separated the two germline ends. The CDR3 has 17 residues. CDR3 nucleotides: TGTGCCAGCTCACCACCAGGGGGGGCCCTCAGGAACACTGAAGCTTTCTTT. It is translated as CASSPPGGALRNTEAFF.

V is TRBV12-3 or TRBV12-4 and J is TRBJ1-5; D may be TRBD1 (5 bases). The V end was cut by 2 bases, the J end by 4 bases, with 9 bases between. This CDR3 is 14 amino acids long. CDR3 in DNA: TGTGCCAGCAGTTTAAACACAGGTAATCAGCCCCAGCATTTT. It codes for CASSLNTGNQPQHF.

The chain recombines TRBV5-1 with TRBJ2-3, with a possible D match to TRBD2 (6 bases). CDR1 and CDR2 (germline): SGHRS, YFSETQ. The CDR3 extends over 16 amino acids. Trimming stripped 4 bases from V and 1 base from J, with 16 bases between. The CDR3 sequence is CASSVLAPSRTDTQYF. CDR3 coding DNA: TGCGCCAGCAGCGTACTAGCTCCTTCCCGCACAGATACGCAGTATTTT.

This clonotype was observed a handful of times. CDR3 nucleotides: TGTGCCAGCAGCTTAAGGGGGGTCGGAGAGACCCAGTACTTC. This sequence encodes CASSLRGVGETQYF. V usage is TRBV11-2 and J usage is TRBJ2-5, with D perhaps assigned TRBD1 or TRBD2 (6 bases each). This CDR3 has 14 amino acids. In germline, CDR1 is SGHAT, CDR2 FQNNGV. Trimming took off 2 bases at V and 4 bases at J, with 11 bases between the two ends. The full variable domain, with the rest looked up from reference TRBV11-2 and TRBJ2-5, is EAGVAQSPRYKIIEKRQSVAFWCNPISGHATLYWYQQILGQGPKLLIQFQNNGVVDDSQLPKDRFSAERLKGVDSTLKIQPAKLEDSAVYLCASSLRGVGETQYFGPGTRLLVL.

This clonotype came up a few times. The chain is built from TRBV5-1 and TRBJ2-2; TRBD1 matches 9 bases. V was clipped by 2 bases and J by 5 bases; unmatched bases: 1. The CDR3 extends over 14 amino acids. CDR1 and CDR2 from the germline V gene are SGHRS and YFSETQ. This CDR3 reads CASSLGQGTGELFF. The CDR3 region has the DNA TGCGCCAGCAGCTTAGGACAGGGGACCGGGGAGCTGTTTTTT.